Below are 25 T cell receptor beta chains sequenced from a single sample in a study of T cells in Graves' hyperthyroidism and ophthalmopathy. Regions amplified from RNA transcripts were the TCR beta CDR3 regions. During a first-round RT-PCR of the TCR CDR3, the HTBI primer set was used. TCRdb re-called the multiplex PCR reads through MiXCR, storing one row per CDR3 protein. Among hundreds of thousands of distinct CDR3 sequences, 20% were seen once, and the ten largest hold more than 30%. The sequenced sample consisted of blood. The receptors come from a man aged 30-40 years with Graves' ophthalmopathy.

This clonotype was picked up a small number of times. The chain recombines TRBV2 with TRBJ1-2, with D unresolved. The CDR3 is made up of 12 amino acids. Per the germline V gene, CDR1 is SNHLY and CDR2 is FYNNEI. V was trimmed by 10 bases and J by 4 bases, leaving 13 bases between them. The CDR3: CATTDEGYGYTF. The DNA for the CDR3 is TGTGCCACTACAGACGAGGGCTATGGCTACACCTTC.

The count of this clonotype is one. The junction departs from germline at one end; a sequencing error may be responsible. The chain employs TRBV12-3 or TRBV12-4 and TRBJ1-6; 7 bases line up with TRBD1. CDR3 length equals 18 residues. CDR3 nucleotides: TGTGCCAGCAGCTTAGATACGGGGGAAAGGGGGCGGAATTCACCCCTCCACTTT. Its translation: CASSLDTGERGRNSPLHF.

This chain links TRBV6-2 or TRBV6-3 with TRBJ2-7; D assignment may be TRBD1 or TRBD2 (5 bases each). V lost 10 bases and J lost 3, with 13 bases in between. CDR3 size: 12 residues. Germline-derived CDR1 and CDR2 are MNHEY and SVGEGT. The CDR3 loop reads CATDIGGYEQYF. In DNA, the CDR3 is TGTGCCACCGATATTGGGGGCTACGAGCAGTACTTC.

The chain recombines TRBV18 with TRBJ2-5; tentatively, D is TRBD2 (5 bases). This CDR3 comprises 14 residues. The V gene's germline CDR1 is KGHSH and CDR2 LQKENI. Trimming took 3 bases from V and 5 from J, leaving 13 bases between them. CDR3 coding DNA: TGTGCCAGCTCACCTGCCGGGGTCAGGGAGACCCAGTACTTC. The encoded protein is CASSPAGVRETQYF.

The sample holds a few counts of this clonotype. V and J are TRBV25-1 and TRBJ2-1, with a weak D call TRBD1 (6 bases). This CDR3 has 14 residues. Deletions cut 6 bases from V and 4 bases from J, with 13 bases between. Germline loops: CDR1 MGHDK, CDR2 SYGVNS. The CDR3 loop is CASRSGHRYNEQFF. The CDR3 DNA reads as TGTGCCAGCAGATCGGGACACCGTTACAATGAGCAGTTCTTC.

This clonotype was picked up many times. V and J are TRBV11-2 and TRBJ2-7; tentative D call: TRBD2 (7 bases). Trimming removed 2 bases at V and 1 base at J, with 12 bases between. Looked up from germline, CDR1 is SGHAT and CDR2 is FQNNGV. The CDR3 contains 15 residues. The CDR3 bases are TGTGCCAGCAGCTTAAAGGGGGGGCCGTCCTACGAGCAGTACTTC. This codes for CASSLKGGPSYEQYF. Using reference TRBV11-2 and TRBJ2-7 for the parts outside the CDR3, the full variable domain is EAGVAQSPRYKIIEKRQSVAFWCNPISGHATLYWYQQILGQGPKLLIQFQNNGVVDDSQLPKDRFSAERLKGVDSTLKIQPAKLEDSAVYLCASSLKGGPSYEQYFGPGTRLTVT.

The gene calls are TRBV12-3 or TRBV12-4 and TRBJ1-6, with 7 bases fitting TRBD1. Trimming took 4 bases from V and 7 from J; bases not matched to a gene: 10. The CDR3 length is 16 residues. The CDR3 sequence: CASSSRGGGTNSPLHF. The CDR3 DNA sequence: TGTGCCAGCAGTTCCCGAGGAGGGGGCACCAATTCACCCCTCCACTTT.

The chain links TRBV6-1 to TRBJ2-7; 9 bases are shared with TRBD2. V lost 6 bases and J lost 0; bases outside the gene matches: 6. The CDR3 contains 15 residues. The V gene's germline CDR1 is MNHNS and CDR2 SASEGT. DNA for the CDR3: TGTGCCAGCAGGGTAGCGGGAGCGAGCTCCTACGAGCAGTACTTC. Protein sequence: CASRVAGASSYEQYF.

The sample holds many counts of this clonotype. The V and J genes are TRBV28 and TRBJ1-4, with D possibly TRBD1 on 5 matching bases. The V end lost 1 base, the J end lost 0 bases, and 9 bases lay between the germline ends. The CDR3 spans 16 residues. Germline-derived CDR1 and CDR2 are MDHEN and SYDVKM. CDR3 protein: CASSLSTGSTNEKLFF. The CDR3 bases are TGTGCCAGCAGTTTATCTACAGGTTCAACTAATGAAAAACTGTTTTTT.

The CDR3 here is CATRQTSGTYNEQFF. In DNA form, the CDR3 reads TGTGCCACCCGACAGACTAGCGGAACCTACAATGAGCAGTTCTTC. The chain joins TRBV10-3 to TRBJ2-1; TRBD2 matches at 9 bases. The V gene end was trimmed by 10 bases and the J gene end by 2 bases; junction bases not matched to a gene: 9. This CDR3 is built from 15 residues. Germline CDR1 ENHRY, CDR2 SYGVKD.

V and J are TRBV13 and TRBJ2-2; TRBD1 might be the D (6 bases). Germline CDR1 and CDR2: PRHDT and FYEKMQ (reference sequence). V gave up 0 bases and J gave up 5 bases, with 13 bases separating them. The CDR3 spans 16 residues. CDR3 DNA sequence: TGTGCCAGCAGCTTAGGCGCAGCCCAGGGGACCGGGGAGCTGTTTTTT. This encodes CASSLGAAQGTGELFF.

The chain is built from TRBV6-5 and TRBJ2-7; perhaps TRBD2 as D (5 bases). CDR3 length: 13 amino acids. Germline V lookup: CDR1 MNHEY, CDR2 SVGAGI. Trimming shortened V by 2 bases and J by 4 bases, and 9 bases separated the two germline ends. The CDR3 DNA sequence: TGTGCCAGCAGTTACGATCGGGAATACGAGCAGTACTTC. Translation: CASSYDREYEQYF.

This clonotype was counted between two and nine times. The chain joins TRBV7-2 to TRBJ1-3; D gene uncertain. The CDR3 is 14 residues long. Germline CDR1 and CDR2: SGHTA and FQGNSA. V lost 5 bases and J 0 bases, leaving 8 bases between the germline ends. DNA of the CDR3: TGTGCCAGCAGCAGCGGGAACTCTGGAAACACCATATATTTT. Residues: CASSSGNSGNTIYF.

This clonotype was picked up many times. The gene calls are TRBV2 and TRBJ2-7; 8 positions match TRBD1. The germline V gene has CDR1 SNHLY and CDR2 FYNNEI. V was pared by 10 bases and J by 2 bases, with 4 bases of the junction left unmatched. The CDR3 is 12 residues long. The CDR3 nucleotides read TGTGCCATCCGGACAGGGCCCTACGAGCAGTACTTC. Translated: CAIRTGPYEQYF.

In its sample, this clonotype was seen many times. The chain has TRBV12-3 or TRBV12-4 and TRBJ1-5; D might be TRBD1 (5 bases). The CDR3 length is 14 residues. V was cut by 3 bases and J by 4 bases, with 10 bases left in between. CDR3 sequence reads: CASSFDSYNQPQHF. The DNA for the CDR3 is TGTGCCAGCAGTTTCGACAGCTATAATCAGCCCCAGCATTTT.

This clonotype was seen a handful of times. The chain couples TRBV7-2 to TRBJ2-2; the match to TRBD2 covers 13 bases. V shed 5 bases, J shed 8 bases, and the junction held 8 bases outside the gene matches. CDR1 and CDR2 from the germline V gene are SGHTA and FQGNSA. The CDR3 runs to 16 residues. CDR3 bases: TGTGCCAGCAGCCCACTAGCGGGAGGGCCTAGGGGGGAGCTGTTTTTT. Its protein product is CASSPLAGGPRGELFF.

This chain joins TRBV10-3 and TRBJ2-7, with 7 bases matching TRBD1. Germline CDR1 ENHRY, CDR2 SYGVKD. Trimming took 6 bases from V and 2 from J; bases not matched to a gene: 4. The CDR3 covers 13 residues. The CDR3 bases are TGTGCCATCAGCCAGACAGGGACCTACGAGCAGTACTTC. This encodes CAISQTGTYEQYF.

CDR3 DNA sequence: TGTGCCAGTAAGTCAGGCAGGGACGAAGAGACCCAGTACTTC. Translating it yields CASKSGRDEETQYF. The rearrangement joins TRBV19 to TRBJ2-5, with D possibly being TRBD1 or TRBD2 (5 bases each). CDR1 is LNHDA, CDR2 SQIVND, per germline (reference sequence). V lost 7 bases and J 3 bases, leaving 15 bases between the germline ends. The length of the CDR3 is 14 residues.

This clonotype has a handful of counts. J is TRBJ2-7 and V is TRBV28, with 9 nucleotides matching TRBD1. V shed 4 bases and J 4 bases; nucleotides not matched to a gene: 8. The CDR3 runs to 15 residues. Germline V gene lookup returns CDR1 MDHEN and CDR2 SYDVKM. CDR3 residues: CASSSPGQGKYEQYF. The CDR3 nucleotides read TGTGCCAGCAGTTCCCCGGGACAGGGAAAGTACGAGCAGTACTTC.

There are a few counts of this clonotype. This rearrangement joins TRBV24-1 to TRBJ2-1; D unresolved. Deletions cut 10 bases from V and 15 bases from J, with 15 bases between. This CDR3 region has 10 residues. The V gene's germline CDR1 is KGHDR and CDR2 SFDVKD. The CDR3, as DNA: TGTGCCACGGATCCCGAGAGATGGTTCTTC. Translating it yields CATDPERWFF.

At least ten counts were recorded for this clonotype. The CDR3 DNA reads TGTGCCAGCAGCCAAGCGGGAGGGCCCTCTGCCGAGCAGTACTTC. Its translation: CASSQAGGPSAEQYF. This chain links TRBV28 with TRBJ2-7; 10 nucleotides align to TRBD2. The length of the CDR3 is 15 residues. Germline CDR1 and CDR2: MDHEN and SYDVKM. The V and J ends lost 6 bases and 6 bases, in that order; junction bases with no gene match: 11.

This clonotype has just a few counts. CDR3 protein: CAWSPSWGLANPGELFF. The CDR3, as DNA: TGTGCCTGGAGCCCCTCATGGGGACTAGCGAATCCCGGGGAGCTGTTTTTT. The chain carries TRBV30 and TRBJ2-2, with 10 bases identical to TRBD2. The CDR3 spans 17 residues. The V and J ends lost 3 bases and 6 bases, in that order; junction bases with no gene match: 13. Germline CDR1 is GTSNPN and CDR2 is SVGIG (reference sequence).

This chain links TRBV11-2 with TRBJ1-1; D is undetermined. Trimming pared 3 bases from V and 3 bases from J, leaving 8 bases between. From germline, CDR1 is SGHAT and CDR2 FQNNGV. CDR3 length equals 13 residues. CDR3 sequence reads: CASSLLVDTEAFF. CDR3 nucleotide sequence: TGTGCCAGCAGCTTGTTGGTAGACACTGAAGCTTTCTTT.

The gene calls are TRBV5-1 and TRBJ2-5; 11 bases line up with TRBD2. The CDR3 totals 15 residues. The ends lost 0 bases at V and 5 bases at J; junction bases unmatched: 3. CDR1 is SGHRS, CDR2 YFSETQ, per germline. The CDR3 reads CASSLVLAGEETQYF. Here the CDR3 DNA reads TGCGCCAGCAGCTTGGTACTAGCGGGAGAGGAGACCCAGTACTTC. Drawing the rest from reference TRBV5-1 and TRBJ2-5, the complete variable domain is KAGVTQTPRYLIKTRGQQVTLSCSPISGHRSVSWYQQTPGQGLQFLFEYFSETQRNKGNFPGRFSGRQFSNSRSEMNVSTLELGDSALYLCASSLVLAGEETQYFGPGTRLLVL.

This clonotype occurred a few times. The chain recombines TRBV29-1 with TRBJ1-4; D perhaps matches TRBD1 (6 bases). The CDR3 has 12 residues. Germline values: CDR1 SQVTM, CDR2 ANQGSEA. V lost 7 bases and J 6 bases, leaving 12 bases between the germline ends. The CDR3 coding sequence is TGCAGCGGGGGACATCTCGATGAAAAACTGTTTTTT. Amino acid sequence: CSGGHLDEKLFF.